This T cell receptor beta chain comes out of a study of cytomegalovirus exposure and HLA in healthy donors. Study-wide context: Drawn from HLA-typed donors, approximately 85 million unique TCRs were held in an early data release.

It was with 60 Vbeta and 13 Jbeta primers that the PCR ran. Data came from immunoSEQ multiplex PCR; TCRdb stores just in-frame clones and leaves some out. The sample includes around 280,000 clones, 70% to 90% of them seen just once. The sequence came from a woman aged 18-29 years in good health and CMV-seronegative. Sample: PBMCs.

The CDR3 DNA reads TGTGCCAGTATTAATACAGGGGGAGGTCAGGAGACCCAGTACTTC. Protein sequence: CASINTGGGQETQYF. This chain uses TRBV19 with TRBJ2-5, with TRBD1 identical over 8 bases. Germline CDR1 and CDR2: LNHDA and SQIVND (reference sequence). This CDR3 is built from 15 residues. After removal of 7 bases from V and 5 bases from J, the junction contained 12 bases not matched to a gene.